Presented here are 28 T cell receptor beta chains from one specimen sequenced in a study of shared clonotypes between healthy human individuals. TCRdb's table, derived via immunoSEQ multiplex PCR, lists solely in-frame clones and lacks some. The sample has approximately 2.1 million clones, approximately 93% seen once. The sequenced sample consisted of naive CD4+ T cells from PBMCs. The subset is: CD45RA+ positively selected. Every receptor here comes from a man aged 18 to 29 in good health. Some clones in this sample may be carry-over from other donors' samples.

This clone appeared a single time. The CDR3 sequence: CASSGKTGVTDTQYF. CDR3 nucleotides: TGCGCCAGCAGTGGTAAAACGGGCGTCACAGATACGCAGTATTTT. V and J are TRBV10-1 and TRBJ2-3; D is undetermined. The length of the CDR3 is 15 residues. V lost 4 bases and J 2 bases, leaving 13 bases between the germline ends. Germline-derived CDR1 and CDR2 are WNHNN and SYGVQD (reference sequence).

J is TRBJ2-3 and V is TRBV9, with D possibly being TRBD2 (6 bases). V was trimmed by 3 bases and J by 12 bases, leaving 17 bases between them. The CDR3 consists of 13 residues. CDR1 is SGDLS, CDR2 YYNGEE, per germline. CDR3 coding DNA: TGTGCCAGCAGCGCCCCAGCCGGAGGGCCACAGTATTTT. Protein: CASSAPAGGPQYF.

The rearrangement joins TRBV27 to TRBJ2-7; D gene ambiguous. The germline CDR1 and CDR2 sequences are MNHEY and SMNVEV (reference sequence). The length of the CDR3 is 13 residues. V dropped 4 bases and J dropped 2 bases, with 9 bases sitting between them. The CDR3 protein is CASSSYSPYEQYF. The DNA of the CDR3 is TGTGCCAGCAGTTCGTACAGCCCCTACGAGCAGTACTTC.

The chain uses TRBV2 and TRBJ2-1; TRBD2 agrees at 11 bases. The germline gives CDR1 SNHLY, CDR2 FYNNEI. The CDR3 runs 17 residues. V lost 6 bases, J lost 8 bases, and 15 bases stayed unmatched. This CDR3 is CASRRTRLAGTVDEQFF. The CDR3 bases are TGTGCCAGCAGAAGAACGAGACTAGCGGGGACCGTCGATGAGCAGTTCTTC.

Concerning this clone itself: The sample holds other DNA sequences that translate to the same CDR3. The chain employs TRBV5-1 and TRBJ1-4; TRBD1 aligns across 10 bases. The length of the CDR3 is 14 residues. The trim removed 4 bases at V and 5 bases at J, leaving 2 bases unmatched. Germline V gene sequence: CDR1 SGHRS, CDR2 YFSETQ. The CDR3 region has the DNA TGCGCCAGCAGCCAGGGACAGGGGAATGAAAAACTGTTTTTT. As protein: CASSQGQGNEKLFF.

This clone was observed a single time. This chain links TRBV6-1 with TRBJ2-5, with 8 bases fitting TRBD2. The germline V gene encodes CDR1 MNHNS and CDR2 SASEGT. CDR3 length equals 13 residues. V lost 8 bases and J lost 4; bases outside the gene matches: 6. The CDR3 spells CASYRLAGETQYF. The DNA for the CDR3 is TGTGCCAGCTATAGGCTAGCGGGAGAGACCCAGTACTTC.

Turning to this clone: Other DNA sequences within the sample encode an identical CDR3. The V gene is TRBV18, the J gene TRBJ2-5, with D unclear. Trimming stripped 3 bases from V and 2 bases from J, with 7 bases between. The germline V gene has CDR1 KGHSH and CDR2 LQKENI. The CDR3 extends over 13 amino acids. The CDR3 spells CASSPELQETQYF. The CDR3 DNA reads TGTGCCAGCTCACCGGAGTTGCAAGAGACCCAGTACTTC. The variable domain in full, completed from reference TRBV18 and TRBJ2-5, reads NAGVMQNPRHLVRRRGQEARLRCSPMKGHSHVYWYRQLPEEGLKFMVYLQKENIIDESGMPKERFSAEFPKEGPSILRIQQVVRGDSAAYFCASSPELQETQYFGPGTRLLVL.

This chain uses TRBV7-9 with TRBJ1-1, with 10 bases aligning to TRBD1. CDR1 and CDR2 from the germline V gene are SEHNR and FQNEAQ (reference sequence). CDR3 length: 16 amino acids. V was pared by 5 bases and J by 5 bases, with 11 bases of the junction left unmatched. The CDR3 bases are TGTGCCAGCAGCGCTACCGAGGGACAGGGGTGGACTGAAGCTTTCTTT. Translation gives CASSATEGQGWTEAFF. The variable domain in full, completed from reference TRBV7-9 and TRBJ1-1, reads DTGVSQNPRHKITKRGQNVTFRCDPISEHNRLYWYRQTLGQGPEFLTYFQNEAQLEKSRLLSDRFSAERPKGSFSTLEIQRTEQGDSAMYLCASSATEGQGWTEAFFGQGTRLTVV.

The chain combines TRBV2 with TRBJ2-1; D remains unclear. CDR1 and CDR2 from the germline V gene are SNHLY and FYNNEI. The CDR3 has 14 residues. Trimming shortened V by 10 bases and J by 4 bases, and 17 bases separated the two germline ends. The CDR3 coding sequence is TGTGCCACCACTGAGCGAGTAGGATACAATGAGCAGTTCTTC. Amino acid sequence: CATTERVGYNEQFF.

This chain links TRBV4-1 with TRBJ2-7, with 12 nucleotides matching TRBD2. With V trimmed by 5 bases and J by 3 bases, 8 bases remained unmatched. Germline loops: CDR1 MGHRA, CDR2 YSYEKL. The CDR3 has 16 amino acids. This chain's CDR3 is CASSDGLAGTRYEQYF. As DNA, the CDR3 is TGCGCCAGCAGCGATGGACTAGCGGGGACCCGCTACGAGCAGTACTTC.

Regarding this clone: The same CDR3 arises from other DNA sequences in this sample as well. The chain uses TRBV28 and TRBJ2-7, with no clear D. This CDR3 comprises 12 residues. Germline CDR1 is MDHEN and CDR2 is SYDVKM. With 5 bases removed from V and 2 bases from J, the gap between germline ends came to 7 bases. CDR3 DNA: TGTGCCAGCAGTCCTCAGACCTACGAGCAGTACTTC. This codes for CASSPQTYEQYF.

The chain uses TRBV5-4 and TRBJ2-7, with D tentatively TRBD1 (6 bases). CDR3 length: 13 amino acids. V dropped 2 bases and J dropped 5 bases, with 11 bases sitting between them. Germline CDR1 is SGHNT and CDR2 is YYREEE (reference sequence). CDR3 nucleotide sequence: TGTGCCAGCAGCTTCGTGGGGGCAGACGAGCAGTACTTC. This translates into CASSFVGADEQYF.

This clone was recorded once. The rearrangement joins TRBV2 to TRBJ1-2; TRBD1 matches at 8 bases. The CDR3 sequence is 13 residues long. Germline V gene sequence: CDR1 SNHLY, CDR2 FYNNEI. Germline trimming cut 6 bases from V and 6 bases from J; bases unmatched to any gene: 6. The CDR3 DNA reads TGTGCCAGCAGCCGGACAGGGTATGATGGCTACACCTTC. Residues: CASSRTGYDGYTF.

The genes are TRBV6-5 and TRBJ1-3, with D possibly matching TRBD1 (5 bases). Germline V gene lookup returns CDR1 MNHEY and CDR2 SVGAGI. The V end was cut by 2 bases, the J end by 0 bases, with 8 bases between. CDR3 length: 15 residues. The CDR3 protein is CASSYDGASGNTIYF. CDR3 coding DNA: TGTGCCAGCAGTTACGACGGGGCCTCTGGAAACACCATATATTTT.

The CDR3 region is CASSVATTYNEQFF. The CDR3 DNA reads as TGTGCCAGCAGCGTAGCTACCACCTACAATGAGCAGTTCTTC. The rearrangement joins TRBV9 to TRBJ2-1; D is unresolved. CDR3 length: 14 amino acids. Per the germline V gene, CDR1 is SGDLS and CDR2 is YYNGEE. Trimming cost V 0 bases and J 2 bases, with 6 bases left between them.

This clone was observed a handful of times. This chain links TRBV7-3 with TRBJ2-1, with D possibly matching TRBD1 (6 bases). This CDR3 is built from 12 residues. Germline CDR1 reads SGHTA; CDR2 reads FQGTGA. V dropped 5 bases and J dropped 10 bases, with 12 bases sitting between them. This CDR3 is CASSTRQAEQFF. CDR3 nucleotide sequence: TGTGCCAGCAGCACCCGACAGGCGGAGCAGTTCTTC.

The chain links TRBV28 to TRBJ1-1; TRBD1 matches 7 bases. Germline CDR1 and CDR2: MDHEN and SYDVKM. This CDR3 has 14 amino acids. V was clipped by 6 bases and J by 5 bases; unmatched bases: 9. The CDR3 loop is CASSPLDRRTEAFF. CDR3 bases: TGTGCCAGCAGCCCCTTGGACAGGCGGACTGAAGCTTTCTTT.

In regard to this clone: Other DNA sequences from this sample encode an identical CDR3 as well. The chain combines TRBV27 with TRBJ1-5; D is ambiguous. Germline CDR1 reads MNHEY; CDR2 reads SMNVEV (reference sequence). With 3 bases removed from V and 6 bases from J, the gap between germline ends came to 6 bases. The CDR3 has 12 amino acids. CDR3 protein: CASSFPGQPQHF. In DNA, the CDR3 is TGTGCCAGCAGTTTCCCGGGTCAGCCCCAGCATTTT.

This chain uses TRBV15 with TRBJ2-7, with unresolved D. This CDR3 has 13 residues. Trimming shortened V by 3 bases and J by 5 bases, and 11 bases separated the two germline ends. The germline gives CDR1 LNHNV, CDR2 YYDKDF (reference sequence). The CDR3 sequence is CATSSDSGNEQYF. CDR3 coding DNA: TGTGCCACCAGCAGCGATTCTGGGAACGAGCAGTACTTC.

This chain joins TRBV5-4 and TRBJ2-1; the D is unclear. CDR3 length: 15 residues. Trimming stripped 1 base from V and 9 bases from J, with 17 bases between. Germline lookup yields CDR1 SGHNT and CDR2 YYREEE (reference sequence). As DNA, the CDR3 is TGTGCCAGCAGCTTGCCGGGCTCCCTTGTGGGTGAGCAGTTCTTC. It is translated as CASSLPGSLVGEQFF.

V gene TRBV2 combines with J gene TRBJ2-1, with 12 bases fitting TRBD2. CDR3 length: 15 residues. CDR1 is SNHLY and CDR2 is FYNNEI in the germline V gene. The V and J ends lost 4 bases and 6 bases, in that order; junction bases with no gene match: 4. CDR3: CASSVTSGSGNEQFF. In DNA, the CDR3 is TGTGCCAGCAGTGTGACTAGCGGGAGTGGCAATGAGCAGTTCTTC. The entire variable domain, with the rest obtained from reference TRBV2 and TRBJ2-1, is as follows: EPEVTQTPSHQVTQMGQEVILRCVPISNHLYFYWYRQILGQKVEFLVSFYNNEISEKSEIFDDQFSVERPDGSNFTLKIRSTKLEDSAMYFCASSVTSGSGNEQFFGPGTRLTVL.

The chain couples TRBV7-8 to TRBJ2-7, with 10 bases fitting TRBD1. The CDR3 is 14 amino acids. V was clipped by 5 bases and J by 4 bases; unmatched bases: 5. The germline V gene encodes CDR1 SGHVS and CDR2 FQNEAQ. The CDR3 spells CASSARGQGYEQYF. CDR3 sequence (DNA): TGTGCCAGCAGCGCCCGGGGACAGGGGTACGAGCAGTACTTC.

CDR3 protein: CASRPSGLNYGYTF. In DNA, the CDR3 is TGTGCCAGCAGGCCGAGCGGACTTAACTATGGCTACACCTTC. The chain recombines TRBV6-5 with TRBJ1-2, with D unresolved. V lost 6 bases, J lost 1 base, and 12 bases lay in between. The CDR3 totals 14 residues. The germline V gene encodes CDR1 MNHEY and CDR2 SVGAGI.

The chain uses TRBV7-8 and TRBJ2-3; TRBD2 might be the D (5 bases). V dropped 5 bases and J dropped 1 base, with 10 bases sitting between them. The V gene's germline CDR1 is SGHVS and CDR2 FQNEAQ. This CDR3 has 14 residues. CDR3 nucleotide sequence: TGTGCCAGCAGCATTTCGCGGGGCACAGATACGCAGTATTTT. It yields the protein CASSISRGTDTQYF.

This chain's CDR3 is CASTLDGTEAYEQYF. In DNA form, the CDR3 reads TGTGCCAGCACCCTGGATGGGACCGAAGCCTACGAGCAGTACTTC. This chain links TRBV28 with TRBJ2-7, with D perhaps given as TRBD1 or TRBD2 (5 bases each). V lost 7 bases and J 2 bases, leaving 18 bases between the germline ends. Looked up from germline, CDR1 is MDHEN and CDR2 is SYDVKM. The CDR3 is 15 residues long.

The V and J genes are TRBV7-8 and TRBJ2-6; no clear D. Germline V CDR1 and CDR2: SGHVS, FQNEAQ. The V and J ends lost 4 bases and 0 bases respectively, with 7 bases between them. This CDR3 comprises 15 residues. CDR3 residues: CASSSWGSGANVLTF. CDR3 DNA: TGTGCCAGCAGCTCCTGGGGCTCTGGGGCCAACGTCCTGACTTTC.

The chain combines TRBV18 with TRBJ2-3; 9 nucleotides match TRBD1. V was clipped by 2 bases and J by 6 bases; unmatched bases: 3. This CDR3 is built from 14 residues. Germline V gives CDR1 KGHSH, CDR2 LQKENI. CDR3 DNA: TGTGCCAGCTCACCATCCGGACAGGGGGATACGCAGTATTTT. Translation: CASSPSGQGDTQYF. The whole variable domain, remainder taken from reference TRBV18 and TRBJ2-3, is NAGVMQNPRHLVRRRGQEARLRCSPMKGHSHVYWYRQLPEEGLKFMVYLQKENIIDESGMPKERFSAEFPKEGPSILRIQQVVRGDSAAYFCASSPSGQGDTQYFGPGTRLTVL.

This clone was picked up a small number of times. The chain is built from TRBV6-4 and TRBJ1-2; D uncertain. The CDR3 extends over 12 amino acids. Germline V gene lookup returns CDR1 MRHNA and CDR2 SNTAGT. Trimming took off 3 bases at V and 7 bases at J, with 9 bases between the two ends. The CDR3 sequence is CASSDWEVGYTF. As DNA, the CDR3 is TGTGCCAGCAGTGATTGGGAGGTTGGCTACACCTTC.